This T cell receptor beta chain was found in a study of blood T cell repertoires in COVID-19. As for the study in general: The analysed material was cDNA or gDNA that came from T cells, B-cell-depleted T cells, or PBMCs.

About this clone itself: The sample contains more than one DNA sequence encoding this CDR3.

Per the study methods: Amplification from reference gene primers served as the basis for estimated nucleated cell counts. Libraries were prepared by immunoSEQ multiplex PCR; TCRdb keeps only in-frame clonotypes and omits some of them. V and J calls and clone size are given by that table; D and trimming were obtained from the DNA. The sample consists of about 61,000 clones, 65% to 85% of them appearing once. Germline CDR1 reads SGHRS; CDR2 reads YFSETQ. V lost 4 bases, J lost 7 bases, and 2 bases stayed unmatched. The CDR3 totals 13 residues. The receptor comes from an elderly man with active or convalescent COVID-19. The V and J genes are TRBV5-1 and TRBJ1-6; TRBD1 aligns across 7 bases. The source material was peripheral blood. The CDR3, as DNA: TGCGCCAGCAGCACAGGGGTCAATTCACCCCTCCACTTT. This encodes CASSTGVNSPLHF.